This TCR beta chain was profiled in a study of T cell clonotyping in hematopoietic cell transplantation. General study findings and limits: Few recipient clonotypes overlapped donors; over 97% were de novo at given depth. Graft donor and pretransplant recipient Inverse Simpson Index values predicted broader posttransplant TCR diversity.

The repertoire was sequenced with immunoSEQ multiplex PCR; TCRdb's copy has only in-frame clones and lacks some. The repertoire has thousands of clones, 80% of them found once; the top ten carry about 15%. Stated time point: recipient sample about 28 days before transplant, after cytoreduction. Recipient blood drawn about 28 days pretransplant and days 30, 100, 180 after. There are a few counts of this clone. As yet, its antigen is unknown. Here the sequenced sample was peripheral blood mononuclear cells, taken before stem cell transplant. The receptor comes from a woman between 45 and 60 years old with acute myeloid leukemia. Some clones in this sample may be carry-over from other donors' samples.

CDR3 DNA: TGCGCCAGCAGCGGAACTGATCGCGGGAGCACAGATACGCAGTATTTT. Amino acids: CASSGTDRGSTDTQYF. The genes are TRBV5-1 and TRBJ2-3; D perhaps matches TRBD2 (5 bases). This CDR3 is built from 16 residues. Trimming pared 4 bases from V and 0 bases from J, leaving 15 bases between. Germline-derived CDR1 and CDR2 are SGHRS and YFSETQ.